Presented here are 27 T cell receptor beta chains from one specimen sequenced in a study of neurological immune-mediated disorders. Using its own MiXCR run on the 5' RACE reads, TCRdb lists one record per CDR3 protein. Among tens of thousands of distinct CDR3 sequences, 3.6% were seen once, and the ten largest hold around 1.5%. The sample was PBMCs. These receptor sequences come from a man in his thirties or forties with multiple sclerosis.

This clonotype was recorded at least ten times. The chain uses TRBV6-1 and TRBJ1-2; D might be TRBD1 (6 bases). V lost 6 bases, J lost 1 base, and 15 bases lay in between. The CDR3 covers 15 residues. Germline CDR1 is MNHNS and CDR2 is SASEGT. This CDR3 reads CASSTTGNLNYGYTF. CDR3 DNA sequence: TGTGCCAGCAGCACCACAGGGAACCTTAACTATGGCTACACCTTC.

In this sample, this clonotype turned up many times. The V gene is TRBV20-1, the J gene TRBJ1-2, with D possibly matching TRBD1 (5 bases). The CDR3 consists of 16 residues. Trimming took 0 bases from V and 6 from J, leaving 20 bases between them. CDR1 DFQATT and CDR2 SNEGSKA come from the germline V gene (reference sequence). Here the CDR3 reads CSARDFAATGGNGYTF. In DNA, the CDR3 is TGCAGTGCTAGAGACTTCGCAGCCACCGGGGGAAATGGCTACACCTTC.

This clonotype has a count of ten or more. V usage is TRBV20-1 and J usage is TRBJ2-3; maybe TRBD1 (5 bases). The germline CDR1 and CDR2 sequences are DFQATT and SNEGSKA (reference sequence). Trimming left V 0 bases short and J 3 bases short, with 10 bases between. The CDR3 has 14 residues. In DNA, the CDR3 is TGCAGTGCTAGAGATTTGACAGCGACAGATACGCAGTATTTT. It is translated as CSARDLTATDTQYF.

This clonotype was observed many times. The V call is TRBV20-1, the J call TRBJ2-7; D may be TRBD1 or TRBD2 (5 bases each). Deletions cut 6 bases from V and 0 bases from J, with 15 bases between. Germline CDR1 reads DFQATT; CDR2 reads SNEGSKA (reference sequence). The CDR3 sequence is 14 residues long. CDR3 loop: CSAFNRTVSYEQYF. The CDR3 DNA reads as TGCAGTGCCTTTAACAGGACTGTCTCCTACGAGCAGTACTTC.

This clonotype was detected ten times or more. The chain joins TRBV5-1 to TRBJ2-5; the D gene is possibly TRBD2 (7 bases). The V end was cut by 0 bases, the J end by 1 base, with 10 bases between. The CDR3 extends over 15 amino acids. Germline V gene sequence: CDR1 SGHRS, CDR2 YFSETQ. Written as DNA, the CDR3 is TGCGCCAGCAGCTTGGGACGGGGGGCCCAAGAGACCCAGTACTTC. Protein sequence: CASSLGRGAQETQYF.

There are many counts of this clonotype. The chain carries TRBV5-5 and TRBJ2-3, with 9 positions matching TRBD2. Germline CDR1 reads SGHKS; CDR2 reads YYEKEE (reference sequence). The CDR3 totals 15 residues. V lost 4 bases and J lost 2; bases outside the gene matches: 5. CDR3 amino acids: CASSRSGGTTDTQYF. CDR3 sequence (DNA): TGTGCCAGCAGCCGTAGCGGGGGTACCACAGATACGCAGTATTTT.

In this sample, this clonotype turned up many times. The rearrangement links TRBV29-1 to TRBJ1-4; tentative D call: TRBD1 (6 bases). Germline loops: CDR1 SQVTM, CDR2 ANQGSEA. There are 13 residues in the CDR3. The V end lost 7 bases, the J end lost 8 bases, and 17 bases lay between the germline ends. CDR3 nucleotide sequence: TGCAGCGGAAAACAGGGTGGTGAGGAAAAACTGTTTTTT. Protein product: CSGKQGGEEKLFF. The full variable domain, rest sourced from reference TRBV29-1 and TRBJ1-4, is SAVISQKPSRDICQRGTSLTIQCQVDSQVTMMFWYRQQPGQSLTLIATANQGSEATYESGFVIDKFPISRPNLTFSTLTVSNMSPEDSSIYLCSGKQGGEEKLFFGSGTQLSVL.

Comments on this clonotype: One end of the junction does not line up with germline, which may come from a read error. This chain connects TRBV20-1 to TRBJ1-5; no clear D gene. This CDR3 is 13 amino acids long. Germline V gene sequence: CDR1 DFQATT, CDR2 SNEGSKA (reference sequence). The CDR3 DNA reads TGCAGTGCGTGGACCCTGCTAAATCAGCCCCAGAATTTT. This gives the protein CSAWTLLNQPQNF.

This clonotype has at least ten counts. The J gene is TRBJ1-1, the V gene TRBV20-1, with TRBD1 identical over 10 bases. After removal of 5 bases from V and 4 bases from J, the junction contained 13 bases not matched to a gene. This CDR3 is built from 16 residues. CDR1 and CDR2 (germline): DFQATT, SNEGSKA (reference sequence). The chain's CDR3 is CSAARDRGMKSTEAFF. The DNA of the CDR3 is TGCAGTGCTGCCAGGGACAGGGGAATGAAAAGCACTGAAGCTTTCTTT.

In its sample, this clonotype was seen many times. V is TRBV28 and J is TRBJ2-3, with D perhaps TRBD2 (6 bases). V lost 7 bases and J lost 1, with 15 bases in between. The CDR3 runs 15 residues. CDR1 and CDR2 from the germline V gene are MDHEN and SYDVKM. CDR3 DNA sequence: TGTGCCAGCACCTTTAAGCTAGCGCGCACAGATACGCAGTATTTT. Encoded protein: CASTFKLARTDTQYF.

This clonotype was recorded many times. The rearrangement uses TRBV3-1 and TRBJ1-5, with D perhaps matching TRBD1 (6 bases). Germline V gives CDR1 LGHDT, CDR2 YNNKEL (reference sequence). The CDR3 is 14 residues long. V was shortened by 5 bases and J by 1 base, with 9 bases between the two germline ends. The CDR3 bases are TGTGCCAGCAGCGCTACAGGGAGCAATCAGCCCCAGCATTTT. Its protein product is CASSATGSNQPQHF. The full variable domain, with the rest looked up from reference TRBV3-1 and TRBJ1-5, is DTAVSQTPKYLVTQMGNDKSIKCEQNLGHDTMYWYKQDSKKFLKIMFSYNNKELIINETVPNRFSPKSPDKAHLNLHINSLELGDSAVYFCASSATGSNQPQHFGDGTRLSIL.

This clonotype was seen many times. The chain recombines TRBV5-1 with TRBJ2-2; no clear D gene. This CDR3 region has 15 residues. In germline, CDR1 is SGHRS, CDR2 YFSETQ. The V end lost 3 bases, the J end lost 0 bases, and 9 bases lay between the germline ends. This CDR3 is CASSSPTSNTGELFF. The CDR3 DNA reads as TGCGCCAGCAGCTCACCGACATCGAACACCGGGGAGCTGTTTTTT.

This chain uses TRBV5-1 with TRBJ1-2; no clear D. Germline V gene sequence: CDR1 SGHRS, CDR2 YFSETQ. V lost 4 bases and J 1 base, leaving 8 bases between the germline ends. The CDR3 totals 13 residues. The CDR3 sequence is CASSEGNNYGYTF. In DNA form, the CDR3 reads TGCGCCAGCAGCGAAGGAAATAACTATGGCTACACCTTC.

In its sample, this clonotype was seen many times. This sequence joins TRBV2 and TRBJ2-6; D call uncertain. Trimming removed 2 bases at V and 0 bases at J, with 8 bases between. This CDR3 is built from 16 residues. Looked up from germline, CDR1 is SNHLY and CDR2 is FYNNEI. The CDR3 region has the DNA TGTGCCAGCAGTGAACAAGGCGGCTCTGGGGCCAACGTCCTGACTTTC. Protein: CASSEQGGSGANVLTF.

This clonotype was detected many times. J is TRBJ1-2 and V is TRBV5-1; D is undetermined. The CDR3 covers 11 residues. V lost 4 bases, J lost 6 bases, and 7 bases lay in between. The V gene's germline CDR1 is SGHRS and CDR2 YFSETQ. CDR3 coding DNA: TGCGCCAGCAGCCTAGGGCATGGCTACACCTTC. Protein: CASSLGHGYTF.

This clonotype was recorded at least ten times. CDR3 DNA sequence: TGCAGTGCTAGCGGGACAGGTCTTGAAGCTTTCTTT. Protein sequence: CSASGTGLEAFF. This chain links TRBV20-1 with TRBJ1-1; 8 positions match TRBD1. V dropped 3 bases and J dropped 7; count of bases not matched to a gene: 4. Germline-derived CDR1 and CDR2 are DFQATT and SNEGSKA (reference sequence). This CDR3 is 12 amino acids long.

The rearrangement joins TRBV20-1 to TRBJ2-5; possibly TRBD1 for D (6 bases). The tail of the sequence fits TRBJ2-7 better, so the J call may be wrong. Germline lookup yields CDR1 DFQATT and CDR2 SNEGSKA (reference sequence). The CDR3 covers 14 residues. The CDR3: CSARGGGFTYEQYF. CDR3 bases: TGCAGTGCTAGAGGAGGGGGTTTCACCTACGAGCAGTACTTC.

This clonotype showed up many times. This rearrangement joins TRBV5-1 to TRBJ2-7; the D call may be TRBD1 or TRBD2 (5 bases each). Germline CDR1 reads SGHRS; CDR2 reads YFSETQ. V shed 1 base and J shed 5 bases, with 13 bases lying between them. The CDR3 has 14 amino acids. In nucleotides, the CDR3 is TGCGCCAGCAGCTTGATCGGGACGTCCAACGAGCAGTACTTC. Translation gives CASSLIGTSNEQYF.

This chain joins TRBV20-1 and TRBJ2-5; D might be TRBD2 (6 bases). In germline, CDR1 is DFQATT, CDR2 SNEGSKA (reference sequence). V was pared by 5 bases and J by 5 bases, with 18 bases between. The CDR3 consists of 14 residues. Written as DNA, the CDR3 is TGCAGTGCTCAAGTGGGCAGCCGGGGGGAGACCCAGTACTTC. Protein sequence: CSAQVGSRGETQYF.

Ten or more counts support this clonotype. V gene TRBV7-9 combines with J gene TRBJ2-5; 8 bases match TRBD2. V shed 5 bases and J 2 bases; nucleotides not matched to a gene: 10. CDR3 length: 16 residues. Germline V gene data show CDR1 as SEHNR and CDR2 as FQNEAQ (reference sequence). Written as DNA, the CDR3 is TGTGCCAGCAGCCCCGCGGGGGGCTCTTTACAAGAGACCCAGTACTTC. Its translation: CASSPAGGSLQETQYF.

The table lists this clonotype with many counts. The chain has TRBV20-1 and TRBJ2-1; TRBD2 matches 10 bases. This CDR3 spans 15 amino acids. The germline V gene has CDR1 DFQATT and CDR2 SNEGSKA (reference sequence). V was clipped by 3 bases and J by 8 bases; unmatched bases: 10. DNA of the CDR3: TGCAGTGCTAGCCGCGGACTAGCGGTAGGTGATGAGCAGTTCTTC. Translated: CSASRGLAVGDEQFF.

A remark on this clonotype: This CDR3 is missing its conserved last phenylalanine or tryptophan, likely due to a read error. This chain uses TRBV12-3 or TRBV12-4 with TRBJ1-2; 8 positions agree with TRBD1. This CDR3 is built from 15 residues. J gave up 6 bases and V 5 bases, and 11 bases lay outside the gene matches. The CDR3 protein is CASSPGGAFRDGYTY. The CDR3 nucleotides are TGTGCCAGCAGTCCAGGGGGCGCCTTTAGGGATGGCTACACCTAC.

At least ten counts were recorded for this clonotype. V is TRBV12-3 or TRBV12-4 and J is TRBJ1-1; possibly TRBD1 for D (5 bases). CDR3 length: 14 residues. The V end lost 3 bases, the J end lost 4 bases, and 12 bases lay between the germline ends. The CDR3 is CASSFRVEGTEAFF. DNA for the CDR3: TGTGCCAGCAGTTTCAGGGTTGAGGGCACTGAAGCTTTCTTT.

This clonotype was observed many times. V gene TRBV5-1 combines with J gene TRBJ2-3; weak D call: TRBD2 (5 bases). The germline CDR1 and CDR2 sequences are SGHRS and YFSETQ. This CDR3 comprises 15 residues. Trimming stripped 0 bases from V and 2 bases from J, with 10 bases between. The CDR3, as DNA: TGCGCCAGCAGCTTGGTGGCGGGCCTCACAGATACGCAGTATTTT. It yields the protein CASSLVAGLTDTQYF. The complete variable domain, with remaining parts taken from reference TRBV5-1 and TRBJ2-3, reads KAGVTQTPRYLIKTRGQQVTLSCSPISGHRSVSWYQQTPGQGLQFLFEYFSETQRNKGNFPGRFSGRQFSNSRSEMNVSTLELGDSALYLCASSLVAGLTDTQYFGPGTRLTVL.

This clonotype was recorded at least ten times. V and J are TRBV6-2 or TRBV6-3 and TRBJ2-1, with TRBD1 identical over 9 bases. Germline V gene sequence: CDR1 MNHEY, CDR2 SVGEGT. Trimming removed 6 bases from V and 7 bases from J; junction bases left unmatched: 16. CDR3 length: 17 residues. The CDR3, as DNA: TGTGCCAGCAGGCCCCCGGACAGGGGACCGGCGGGGAATGAGCAGTTCTTC. Amino acids: CASRPPDRGPAGNEQFF.

This clonotype appeared many times. The chain has TRBV27 and TRBJ2-5, with a possible D match to TRBD2 (6 bases). Germline CDR1 is MNHEY and CDR2 is SMNVEV (reference sequence). CDR3 length equals 14 residues. The V end lost 8 bases, the J end lost 5 bases, and 18 bases lay between the germline ends. This chain's CDR3 is CASWRAGIGETQYF. CDR3 nucleotide sequence: TGTGCCAGCTGGCGGGCGGGAATTGGGGAGACCCAGTACTTC.

The V call is TRBV20-1, the J call TRBJ2-1, with TRBD2 matching over 8 bases. V shed 3 bases and J 7 bases; nucleotides not matched to a gene: 5. In germline, CDR1 is DFQATT, CDR2 SNEGSKA (reference sequence). The CDR3 has 13 amino acids. In DNA, the CDR3 is TGCAGTGCTAGTCAGACTAGCGCAAATGAGCAGTTCTTC. Translated: CSASQTSANEQFF.